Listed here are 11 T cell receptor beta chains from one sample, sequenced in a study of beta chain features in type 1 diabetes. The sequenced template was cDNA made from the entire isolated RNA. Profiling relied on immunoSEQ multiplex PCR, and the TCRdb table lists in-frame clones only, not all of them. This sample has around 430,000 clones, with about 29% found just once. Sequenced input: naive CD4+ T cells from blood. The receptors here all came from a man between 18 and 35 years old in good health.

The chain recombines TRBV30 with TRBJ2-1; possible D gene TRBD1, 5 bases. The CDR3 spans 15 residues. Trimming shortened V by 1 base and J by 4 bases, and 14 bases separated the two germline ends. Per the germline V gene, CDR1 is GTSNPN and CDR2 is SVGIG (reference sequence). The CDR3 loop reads CAWSDPGPMYNEQFF. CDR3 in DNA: TGTGCCTGGAGTGATCCAGGGCCGATGTACAATGAGCAGTTCTTC. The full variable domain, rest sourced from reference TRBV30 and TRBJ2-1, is SQTIHQWPATLVQPVGSPLSLECTVEGTSNPNLYWYRQAAGRGLQLLFYSVGIGQISSEVPQNLSASRPQDRQFILSSKKLLLSDSGFYLCAWSDPGPMYNEQFFGPGTRLTVL.

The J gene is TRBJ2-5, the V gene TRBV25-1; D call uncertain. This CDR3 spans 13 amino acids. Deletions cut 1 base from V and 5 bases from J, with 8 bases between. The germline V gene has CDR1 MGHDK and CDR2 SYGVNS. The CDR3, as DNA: TGTGCCAGCAGTGAATTCGGGTCTGAGACCCAGTACTTC. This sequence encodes CASSEFGSETQYF.

The chain's CDR3 is CATDRGIRSTGELFF. As DNA, the CDR3 is TGTGCCACCGATCGGGGTATTAGGAGCACCGGGGAGCTGTTTTTT. The rearrangement links TRBV15 to TRBJ2-2; a possible D gene is TRBD2 (5 bases). V was clipped by 8 bases and J by 4 bases, with 17 bases between them. This CDR3 comprises 15 residues. Germline V gene lookup returns CDR1 LNHNV and CDR2 YYDKDF (reference sequence).

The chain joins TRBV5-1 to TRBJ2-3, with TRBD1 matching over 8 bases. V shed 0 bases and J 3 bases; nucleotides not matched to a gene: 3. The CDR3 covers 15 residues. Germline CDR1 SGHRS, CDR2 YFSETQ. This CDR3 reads CASSLEQGATDTQYF. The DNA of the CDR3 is TGCGCCAGCAGCTTGGAGCAGGGGGCGACAGATACGCAGTATTTT.

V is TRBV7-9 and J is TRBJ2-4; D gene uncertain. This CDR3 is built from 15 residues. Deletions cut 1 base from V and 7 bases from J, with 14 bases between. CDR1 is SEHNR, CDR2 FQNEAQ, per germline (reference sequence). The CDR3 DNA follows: TGTGCCAGCAGCTTAGGATTTACATTACCGAACATTCAGTACTTC. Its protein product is CASSLGFTLPNIQYF.

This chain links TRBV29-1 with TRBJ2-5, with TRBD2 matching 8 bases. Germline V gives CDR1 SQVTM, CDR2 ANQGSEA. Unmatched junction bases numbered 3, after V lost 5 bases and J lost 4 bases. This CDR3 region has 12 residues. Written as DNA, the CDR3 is TGCAGCGTTAGCCTAGCGGGAGAGACCCAGTACTTC. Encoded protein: CSVSLAGETQYF. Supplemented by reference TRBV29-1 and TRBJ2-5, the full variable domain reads SAVISQKPSRDICQRGTSLTIQCQVDSQVTMMFWYRQQPGQSLTLIATANQGSEATYESGFVIDKFPISRPNLTFSTLTVSNMSPEDSSIYLCSVSLAGETQYFGPGTRLLVL.

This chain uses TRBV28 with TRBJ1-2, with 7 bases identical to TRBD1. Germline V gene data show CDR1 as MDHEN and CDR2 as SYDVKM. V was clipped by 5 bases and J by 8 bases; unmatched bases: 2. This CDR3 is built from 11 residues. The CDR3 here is CASSDREGYTF. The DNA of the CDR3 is TGTGCCAGCAGTGACAGGGAGGGCTACACCTTC.

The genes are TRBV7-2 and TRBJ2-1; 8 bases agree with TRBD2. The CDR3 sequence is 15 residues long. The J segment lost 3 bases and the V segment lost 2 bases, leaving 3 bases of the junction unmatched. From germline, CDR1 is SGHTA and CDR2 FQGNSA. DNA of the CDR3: TGTGCCAGCAGCTTAACAGCGGGAGTCTACAATGAGCAGTTCTTC. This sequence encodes CASSLTAGVYNEQFF.

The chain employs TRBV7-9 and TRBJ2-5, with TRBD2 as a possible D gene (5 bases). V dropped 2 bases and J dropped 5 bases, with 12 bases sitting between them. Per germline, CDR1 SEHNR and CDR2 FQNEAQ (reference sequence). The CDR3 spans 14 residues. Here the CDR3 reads CASSLWVRGETQYF. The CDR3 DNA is TGTGCCAGCAGCTTATGGGTCCGAGGGGAGACCCAGTACTTC.

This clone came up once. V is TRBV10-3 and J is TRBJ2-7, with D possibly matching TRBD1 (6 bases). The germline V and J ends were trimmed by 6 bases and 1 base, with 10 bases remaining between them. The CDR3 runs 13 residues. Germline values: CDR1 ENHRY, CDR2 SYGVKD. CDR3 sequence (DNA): TGTGCCATCAGCAAGGACAGTTCCTACGAGCAGTACTTC. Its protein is CAISKDSSYEQYF.

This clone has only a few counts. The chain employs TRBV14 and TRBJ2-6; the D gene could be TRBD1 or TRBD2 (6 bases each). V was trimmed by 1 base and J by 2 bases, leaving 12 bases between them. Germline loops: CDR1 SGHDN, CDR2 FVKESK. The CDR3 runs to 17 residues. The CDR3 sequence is CASSQVVGGTGANVLTF. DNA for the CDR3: TGTGCCAGCAGCCAAGTTGTCGGGGGCACTGGGGCCAACGTCCTGACTTTC.